This passage covers 17 T cell receptor beta chains from one sample sequenced in a study of CD8 T cells in ankylosing spondylitis. Study results and limitations: It appeared that ankylosing spondylitis blood was characterized by a TCR beta motif of eight highly homologous variants.

TCRdb reanalysed the 5' RACE reads using MiXCR and keeps one entry per CDR3 protein. The repertoire holds more than 650,000 distinct CDR3 sequences, roughly 12% seen once, with roughly 0.51% in the top ten. These receptors have no identified antigens. Sequencing used blood, either unsorted or a sorted T cell fraction (not recorded which). Receptors were obtained from a male donor with ankylosing spondylitis.

This clonotype came up many times. V usage is TRBV7-6 and J usage is TRBJ1-4; D perhaps matches TRBD1 (5 bases). Trimming took off 4 bases at V and 5 bases at J, with 11 bases between the two ends. Germline CDR1 reads SGHVS; CDR2 reads FNYEAQ. The CDR3 totals 14 residues. CDR3 bases: TGTGCCAGCAGCTCCGGGACCACCAATGAAAAACTGTTTTTT. The encoded protein is CASSSGTTNEKLFF.

This clonotype was seen ten or more times. The chain links TRBV12-3 or TRBV12-4 to TRBJ2-3; D might be TRBD1 or TRBD2, each matching 5 bases. The CDR3 sequence is 15 residues long. V was clipped by 4 bases and J by 0 bases, with 11 bases between them. The CDR3 is CASSSLRGSTDTQYF. The CDR3 DNA sequence: TGTGCCAGCAGTTCCCTGAGGGGTAGCACAGATACGCAGTATTTT.

This clonotype was seen a few times. The chain combines TRBV4-3 with TRBJ2-3; perhaps TRBD2 as D (5 bases). Trimming took 0 bases from V and 2 from J, leaving 15 bases between them. CDR3 length: 17 residues. Germline V gives CDR1 LGHNA, CDR2 YSLEER. CDR3 sequence reads: CASSQEVSVATTDTQYF. DNA for the CDR3: TGCGCCAGCAGCCAAGAGGTTAGCGTGGCGACCACAGATACGCAGTATTTT.

This clonotype was recorded a few times. V usage is TRBV5-1 and J usage is TRBJ2-3; 12 bases are a match to TRBD1. The germline V gene has CDR1 SGHRS and CDR2 YFSETQ. This CDR3 is built from 16 residues. The junction had 9 bases not matched to a gene; V was cut back by 6 bases and J by 4 bases. CDR3 amino acids: CASTNRGTGGADTQYF. For the CDR3, the DNA is TGCGCCAGCACAAACCGGGGGACAGGGGGCGCAGATACGCAGTATTTT. The full variable domain, in which reference TRBV5-1 and TRBJ2-3 provide the parts outside the CDR3, is KAGVTQTPRYLIKTRGQQVTLSCSPISGHRSVSWYQQTPGQGLQFLFEYFSETQRNKGNFPGRFSGRQFSNSRSEMNVSTLELGDSALYLCASTNRGTGGADTQYFGPGTRLTVL.

The gene calls are TRBV6-5 and TRBJ2-2; 9 bases align to TRBD2. CDR1 MNHEY and CDR2 SVGAGI come from the germline V gene. V lost 4 bases to trimming and J lost 2 bases; unmatched junction nucleotides: 5. The CDR3 length is 16 residues. The CDR3 DNA follows: TGTGCCAGCAGTTCCGCTAGCGGGACCAACACCGGGGAGCTGTTTTTT. This encodes CASSSASGTNTGELFF.

The chain employs TRBV20-1 and TRBJ2-7; no firm D call. V lost 6 bases, J lost 3 bases, and 9 bases lay in between. CDR1 and CDR2 from the germline V gene are DFQATT and SNEGSKA (reference sequence). This CDR3 has 11 amino acids. The CDR3 here is CSALLSYEQYF. The CDR3 nucleotides read TGCAGTGCCCTACTAAGCTACGAGCAGTACTTC.

This clonotype appeared many times. The chain uses TRBV29-1 and TRBJ2-7; D gene unclear. The CDR3 spans 11 residues. Germline lookup yields CDR1 SQVTM and CDR2 ANQGSEA. The V gene lost 3 bases and the J gene lost 6 bases, with 9 bases spanning the gap. Here the CDR3 reads CSVEGNSEQYF. The CDR3 nucleotides read TGCAGCGTTGAGGGGAATTCCGAGCAGTACTTC.

The sample holds a few counts of this clonotype. The chain combines TRBV7-8 with TRBJ1-1; weak D call: TRBD1 (6 bases). Germline V gene sequence: CDR1 SGHVS, CDR2 FQNEAQ. Trimming pared 7 bases from V and 11 bases from J, leaving 20 bases between. The CDR3 runs 13 residues. The CDR3 region is CASNPRGGRGAFF. In DNA, the CDR3 is TGTGCCAGCAACCCAAGGGGGGGGCGAGGGGCTTTCTTT.

The table lists this clonotype with many counts. The rearrangement uses TRBV5-5 and TRBJ2-7; 8 positions agree with TRBD1. Germline CDR1 SGHKS, CDR2 YYEKEE (reference sequence). The ends lost 7 bases at V and 1 base at J; junction bases unmatched: 4. The CDR3 totals 13 residues. The CDR3 DNA reads as TGTGCCAGCGGGACAGGAGGGTCCTACGAGCAGTACTTC. Its protein is CASGTGGSYEQYF.

V usage is TRBV6-2 or TRBV6-3 and J usage is TRBJ2-7; TRBD1 is a possible D gene (5 bases). V lost 6 bases and J 4 bases, leaving 10 bases between the germline ends. The length of the CDR3 is 12 residues. Germline values: CDR1 MNHEY, CDR2 SVGEGT. The CDR3 nucleotides read TGTGCCAGCAGGGAGAGGACATACGAGCAGTACTTC. Translation gives CASRERTYEQYF.

This clonotype turned up a few times. J is TRBJ2-7 and V is TRBV7-2, with 7 bases that match TRBD1. The CDR3 sequence is 15 residues long. Germline V CDR1 and CDR2: SGHTA, FQGNSA. V lost 5 bases to trimming and J lost 1 base; unmatched junction nucleotides: 8. The CDR3 DNA reads TGTGCCAGCAGCGTACAGGGGATAAGTTCCTACGAGCAGTACTTC. This encodes CASSVQGISSYEQYF.

This chain links TRBV5-1 with TRBJ2-3; the match to TRBD2 covers 13 bases. After removal of 4 bases from V and 4 bases from J, the junction contained 6 bases not matched to a gene. Germline V gives CDR1 SGHRS, CDR2 YFSETQ. The CDR3 consists of 16 residues. The CDR3 reads CASSGGLAGTADTQYF. CDR3 nucleotide sequence: TGCGCCAGCAGCGGGGGACTAGCGGGAACGGCAGATACGCAGTATTTT. Variable domain in full (rest from reference TRBV5-1 and TRBJ2-3): KAGVTQTPRYLIKTRGQQVTLSCSPISGHRSVSWYQQTPGQGLQFLFEYFSETQRNKGNFPGRFSGRQFSNSRSEMNVSTLELGDSALYLCASSGGLAGTADTQYFGPGTRLTVL.

This clonotype was recorded many times. The chain has TRBV12-3 or TRBV12-4 and TRBJ1-1; the D is unclear. V was clipped by 3 bases and J by 8 bases, with 10 bases between them. This CDR3 has 12 residues. The CDR3 region is CASSLIPSEAFF. CDR3 DNA sequence: TGTGCCAGCAGTTTGATTCCGTCAGAAGCTTTCTTT.

This clonotype was counted ten times or more. The chain couples TRBV6-4 to TRBJ1-1, with D possibly matching TRBD1 (5 bases). CDR1 is MRHNA, CDR2 SNTAGT, per germline. V was trimmed by 6 bases and J by 0 bases, leaving 11 bases between them. The CDR3 spans 14 residues. CDR3 nucleotides: TGTGCCAGCAGGGGGACGGATTTGAACACTGAAGCTTTCTTT. It is translated as CASRGTDLNTEAFF.

This clonotype has only a few counts. The chain employs TRBV4-2 and TRBJ2-1, with a possible D match to TRBD2 (6 bases). V dropped 0 bases and J dropped 13 bases, with 13 bases sitting between them. The germline gives CDR1 LGHNA, CDR2 YNFKEQ. The CDR3 spans 13 residues. The CDR3 is CASSQDRDLEQFF. CDR3 nucleotide sequence: TGTGCCAGCAGCCAAGATCGGGACTTAGAACAGTTCTTC.

V is TRBV7-9 and J is TRBJ1-1; 8 bases fit TRBD1. The V and J ends lost 5 bases and 4 bases, in that order; junction bases with no gene match: 15. There are 17 residues in the CDR3. Germline V gene data show CDR1 as SEHNR and CDR2 as FQNEAQ (reference sequence). CDR3 DNA sequence: TGTGCCAGCAGCCCATCGGGGCAGGGGGCTTGGGTCACTGAAGCTTTCTTT. Protein product: CASSPSGQGAWVTEAFF.

This clonotype was observed a few times. The rearrangement joins TRBV7-2 to TRBJ2-7, with 11 nucleotides matching TRBD1. Germline-derived CDR1 and CDR2 are SGHTA and FQGNSA. The CDR3 sequence is 14 residues long. V was pared by 1 base and J by 6 bases, with 2 bases of the junction left unmatched. The DNA of the CDR3 is TGTGCCAGCAGCTTAGGAGGGACAGGGGGCGAGCAGTACTTC. It specifies CASSLGGTGGEQYF.